The 5 T cell receptor beta chains below were found in one sample sequenced in a study of T cells after yellow fever vaccination. TCRdb redid the calling of the 5' RACE reads with MiXCR, one entry per CDR3 protein. Found here are about 240,000 distinct CDR3 sequences, less than 9% of them singletons; the top ten hold roughly 0.9%. The material was CD4+ T cells sorted from PBMCs, obtained 15 days after the yellow fever booster vaccination. These TCRs come from a man in his thirties or forties who received the YFV17D yellow fever vaccine.

This clonotype was observed at least ten times. The gene calls are TRBV5-1 and TRBJ2-7; 11 bases line up with TRBD2. CDR1 and CDR2 (germline): SGHRS, YFSETQ. The CDR3 length is 15 residues. The V and J ends lost 3 bases and 4 bases, in that order; junction bases with no gene match: 6. CDR3 DNA sequence: TGCGCCAGCAGCTCCGGACTAGCGGGCGAATACGAGCAGTACTTC. It yields the protein CASSSGLAGEYEQYF.

This clonotype came up a few times. The chain links TRBV6-5 to TRBJ2-1; the match to TRBD2 covers 7 bases. Germline CDR1 reads MNHEY; CDR2 reads SVGAGI. J was trimmed by 4 bases and V by 2 bases; bases with no gene match: 2. The CDR3 covers 14 residues. For the CDR3, the DNA is TGTGCCAGCAGTTACACGCGGGAGTACAATGAGCAGTTCTTC. Amino acid sequence: CASSYTREYNEQFF.

This clonotype has at least ten counts. This chain uses TRBV12-3 or TRBV12-4 with TRBJ1-3; no firm D call. The V and J ends lost 2 bases and 1 base respectively, with 9 bases between them. The length of the CDR3 is 15 residues. This CDR3 is CASSLSPGSGNTIYF. As DNA, the CDR3 is TGTGCCAGCAGTTTATCCCCAGGTTCTGGAAACACCATATATTTT.

With respect to this clonotype: Since a much larger clone is just one base distant, this may be a read error. The chain combines TRBV11-2 with TRBJ2-7; TRBD2 might be the D (6 bases). Germline V gives CDR1 SGHAT, CDR2 FQNNGV. The CDR3 covers 15 residues. The CDR3 region is CASSLVYGSSYVQYF. Written as DNA, the CDR3 is TGTGCCAGCAGCTTAGTGTACGGGAGCTCCTACGTGCAGTACTTC.

This clonotype has at least ten counts. The rearrangement uses TRBV9 and TRBJ2-5; D gene unclear. V lost 5 bases and J lost 4, with 9 bases in between. The germline CDR1 and CDR2 sequences are SGDLS and YYNGEE. The CDR3 runs to 12 residues. CDR3 loop: CASSFAGETQYF. CDR3 DNA: TGTGCCAGCAGTTTCGCAGGAGAGACCCAGTACTTC.